The following is a TCR beta chain sequence with its context. Its antigen remains unidentified. These data are taken from a study of CXCR3-negative and CXCR3-positive naive CD8 T cells. As for the study in general: Around 130 million TRB reads in total, about 1.5 +/- 0.3 million per library.

With UMI labels, 5' RACE was used to prepare the TRB cDNA libraries. TCRdb reprocessed the 5' RACE reads, keeping one entry per CDR3 protein, no DNA. The ten top clones account for 23%, within a sample of around 57,000 distinct CDR3 sequences. CD8+ T cell subsets were each sorted in triplicate, about 330,000 cells apiece. Overall study findings and caveats: Comparably high diversity marked both naive subsets, whereas memory CD8+ cells had much lower diversity. Memory cells showed distinct TRBV-TRBJ patterns, while the two naive subsets matched.

The clonotype originates from a human donor in good health. Some clones in this sample may be carry-over from other donors' samples. The sequencing input was memory CD8+ T cells from blood.

The CDR3 sequence is CASKITGTSGGARYNEQFF. The chain carries TRBV2 and TRBJ2-1; TCRdb returns TRBD2, unconfirmable since there is no DNA. This CDR3 region has 19 residues. CDR1 is SNHLY and CDR2 is FYNNEI in the germline V gene.